These 2 T cell receptor beta chains were sequenced from one sample in a study of post-analysis software for immune sequencing data. TCR beta libraries were prepared from cDNA with unique molecular identifiers. TCRdb processed the PCR reads anew with MiXCR; each CDR3 protein has one entry. In the table there are approximately 570,000 distinct CDR3 sequences, 44% of which are singletons. The study, taken as a whole, reports: TRBV segments more frequent in patients than in controls numbered five and included TRBV5-6, TRBV5-1 and TRBV20-1.

These receptors' antigens are unknown. The sequenced sample was blood. The receptors were gathered from a girl aged 5-17 years with multiple sclerosis.

This clonotype was seen a handful of times. The rearrangement joins TRBV29-1 to TRBJ1-2; 9 nucleotides align to TRBD1. Germline lookup yields CDR1 SQVTM and CDR2 ANQGSEA. With V trimmed by 4 bases and J by 4 bases, 7 bases remained unmatched. The CDR3 is 14 amino acids. The CDR3 here is CSVGGQGRSYGYTF. The DNA of the CDR3 is TGCAGCGTTGGGGGACAGGGCCGAAGCTATGGCTACACCTTC.

This chain's CDR3 is CSASGWRDTQYF. Here the CDR3 DNA reads TGCAGTGCTAGCGGGTGGCGGGATACGCAGTATTTT. V gene TRBV20-1 combines with J gene TRBJ2-3, with D hard to call. CDR1 is DFQATT and CDR2 is SNEGSKA in the germline V gene (reference sequence). V was shortened by 3 bases and J by 6 bases, with 10 bases between the two germline ends. The CDR3 totals 12 residues.